This passage covers 15 T cell receptor beta chains from one sample sequenced in a study of blood T cell repertoires in COVID-19. The protocol was immunoSEQ multiplex PCR, while the TCRdb copy is restricted to in-frame clones and leaves out a portion. The profile shows around 99,000 clones, 60% to 85% of them singletons. Sequencing was performed on peripheral blood. The receptors were sampled from a human donor in a cohort sampled during active or convalescent COVID-19.

This sequence joins TRBV18 and TRBJ2-5; TRBD1 aligns across 7 bases. The CDR3 contains 16 residues. J gave up 5 bases and V 5 bases, and 14 bases lay outside the gene matches. CDR1 is KGHSH, CDR2 LQKENI, per germline. CDR3 bases: TGTGCCAGCTCATCCCGCTTCACGACAGGGAAGGAGACCCAGTACTTC. It specifies CASSSRFTTGKETQYF. Filled out from reference TRBV18 and TRBJ2-5, the complete variable domain reads NAGVMQNPRHLVRRRGQEARLRCSPMKGHSHVYWYRQLPEEGLKFMVYLQKENIIDESGMPKERFSAEFPKEGPSILRIQQVVRGDSAAYFCASSSRFTTGKETQYFGPGTRLLVL.

J is TRBJ2-1 and V is TRBV6-5, with D uncertain. V lost 8 bases and J lost 8, with 10 bases in between. Germline V gene lookup returns CDR1 MNHEY and CDR2 SVGAGI. This CDR3 is built from 11 residues. CDR3 sequence reads: CASGPVYEQFF. CDR3 bases: TGTGCCAGCGGGCCGGTCTATGAGCAGTTCTTC.

This clone was detected a few times. This chain joins TRBV5-1 and TRBJ1-1, with D possibly TRBD1 on 6 matching bases. This CDR3 is 16 amino acids long. The V end lost 0 bases, the J end lost 5 bases, and 17 bases lay between the germline ends. Germline CDR1 SGHRS, CDR2 YFSETQ. CDR3 in DNA: TGCGCCAGCAGCTTGGCCGGGGAGGGGGTAGGAACTGAAGCTTTCTTT. It yields the protein CASSLAGEGVGTEAFF.

The V gene is TRBV6-2 or TRBV6-3, the J gene TRBJ1-5; D remains unclear. Germline CDR1 MNHEY, CDR2 SVGEGT. The V end lost 5 bases, the J end lost 0 bases, and 14 bases lay between the germline ends. CDR3 length: 16 amino acids. The CDR3 is CASSDQTTYSNQPQHF. The CDR3 DNA reads TGTGCCAGCAGTGACCAGACAACTTATAGCAATCAGCCCCAGCATTTT.

This clone has more than one count but fewer than ten. The chain carries TRBV2 and TRBJ2-1, with 8 bases fitting TRBD2. The length of the CDR3 is 17 residues. Trimming at V came to 6 bases and at J to 8 bases, leaving 18 bases not matched to a gene. CDR1 SNHLY and CDR2 FYNNEI come from the germline V gene. CDR3 sequence: CASRAHLDGRAIYEQFF. CDR3 sequence (DNA): TGTGCCAGCAGGGCCCACCTGGACGGGAGGGCCATCTATGAGCAGTTCTTC.

This clone has only a few counts. This chain connects TRBV13 to TRBJ2-2; 7 bases align to TRBD1. Losses at the gene ends were 4 bases for V and 4 bases for J; bases not matched to a gene: 6. Germline CDR1 reads PRHDT; CDR2 reads FYEKMQ (reference sequence). The CDR3 contains 15 residues. The CDR3 spells CASSSTGVITGELFF. CDR3 in DNA: TGTGCCAGCAGCTCAACAGGGGTGATCACCGGGGAGCTGTTTTTT.

The chain employs TRBV18 and TRBJ2-7; the D gene is possibly TRBD2 (5 bases). The CDR3 length is 13 residues. Germline V gives CDR1 KGHSH, CDR2 LQKENI. V was clipped by 4 bases and J by 4 bases, with 11 bases between them. CDR3: CASSLTGEYEQYF. The CDR3 DNA follows: TGTGCCAGCTCACTAACCGGGGAGTACGAGCAGTACTTC. The whole variable domain, remainder taken from reference TRBV18 and TRBJ2-7, is NAGVMQNPRHLVRRRGQEARLRCSPMKGHSHVYWYRQLPEEGLKFMVYLQKENIIDESGMPKERFSAEFPKEGPSILRIQQVVRGDSAAYFCASSLTGEYEQYFGPGTRLTVT.

The chain employs TRBV5-5 and TRBJ2-1, with 9 bases identical to TRBD2. This CDR3 contains 16 residues. The germline CDR1 and CDR2 sequences are SGHKS and YYEKEE (reference sequence). Trimming cost V 4 bases and J 8 bases; bases outside gene matches: 13. The CDR3 DNA reads TGTGCCAGCAGCCCCGGGGGCGGGAGGGATTGGTATGAGCAGTTCTTC. Translating gives CASSPGGGRDWYEQFF.

The chain carries TRBV10-3 and TRBJ1-2; tentative D call: TRBD1 (6 bases). Trimming pared 4 bases from V and 2 bases from J, leaving 17 bases between. The CDR3 contains 16 residues. Germline loops: CDR1 ENHRY, CDR2 SYGVKD. The CDR3, as DNA: TGTGCCATCAGTGGTTGGACAGATCAAACCAACTATGGCTACACCTTC. It specifies CAISGWTDQTNYGYTF.

The CDR3 sequence: CAISETGVDYGYTF. The CDR3 DNA sequence: TGTGCCATCAGTGAAACCGGGGTCGACTATGGCTACACCTTC. The V and J genes are TRBV10-3 and TRBJ1-2; the D is unclear. The CDR3 length is 14 residues. Germline V gene data show CDR1 as ENHRY and CDR2 as SYGVKD. With 3 bases removed from V and 3 bases from J, the gap between germline ends came to 11 bases.

The chain links TRBV6-2 or TRBV6-3 to TRBJ2-7; 8 nucleotides match TRBD1. Trimming cost V 5 bases and J 3 bases; bases outside gene matches: 9. Per germline, CDR1 MNHEY and CDR2 SVGEGT. The CDR3 runs to 15 residues. CDR3 nucleotide sequence: TGTGCCAGCAGTCTTGGACAGGGCAAGATCTACGAGCAGTACTTC. Its translation: CASSLGQGKIYEQYF.

The genes are TRBV19 and TRBJ2-6; perhaps TRBD1 as D (6 bases). CDR3 length: 15 residues. Looked up from germline, CDR1 is LNHDA and CDR2 is SQIVND (reference sequence). V shed 3 bases and J shed 3 bases, with 9 bases lying between them. The CDR3 loop is CASSIWGLGANVLTF. CDR3 DNA sequence: TGTGCCAGTAGTATCTGGGGGCTTGGGGCCAACGTCCTGACTTTC.

The chain uses TRBV29-1 and TRBJ2-7; D is perhaps TRBD1 (5 bases). This CDR3 region has 12 residues. Germline CDR1 reads SQVTM; CDR2 reads ANQGSEA. V lost 3 bases, J lost 7 bases, and 13 bases lay in between. In DNA form, the CDR3 reads TGCAGCGTTGAGCAGGGCCCTAGGGAGCAGTACTTC. This codes for CSVEQGPREQYF.

The chain has TRBV7-8 and TRBJ2-1, with 16 bases aligning to TRBD2. The V and J ends lost 7 bases and 0 bases, in that order; junction bases with no gene match: 12. The CDR3 totals 20 residues. The germline V gene encodes CDR1 SGHVS and CDR2 FQNEAQ. The CDR3 sequence is CASNPYGTSGGATSYNEQFF. In DNA form, the CDR3 reads TGTGCCAGCAATCCGTACGGGACTAGCGGGGGGGCAACCTCCTACAATGAGCAGTTCTTC. Using reference TRBV7-8 and TRBJ2-1 for the parts outside the CDR3, the full variable domain is GAGVSQSPRYKVAKRGQDVALRCDPISGHVSLFWYQQALGQGPEFLTYFQNEAQLDKSGLPSDRFFAERPEGSVSTLKIQRTQQEDSAVYLCASNPYGTSGGATSYNEQFFGPGTRLTVL.

The chain recombines TRBV5-1 with TRBJ2-1; 7 bases map to TRBD1. Germline loops: CDR1 SGHRS, CDR2 YFSETQ. The CDR3 sequence is 14 residues long. After removal of 4 bases from V and 3 bases from J, the junction contained 4 bases not matched to a gene. Here the CDR3 DNA reads TGCGCCAGCAGCCCCGGGGACAGCTACAATGAGCAGTTCTTC. It translates to CASSPGDSYNEQFF.